Following are 4 T cell receptor beta chains from one sample sequenced in a study of human T cells and chemical hapten exposure. TCRdb reanalysed the RACE reads using MiXCR and keeps one entry per CDR3 protein. This sample carries about 120,000 distinct CDR3 sequences, about an eighth of them seen once, and the ten largest clones take 0.92%. The time point is: patch test 1, 2 weeks after DPC sensitization. The treatment is: therapeutic diphenylcyclopropenone sensitization with weekly scalp DPC. Sequencing used whole blood, obtained in connection with sensitization to the hapten diphenylcyclopropenone (DPC). The source of these receptors is a man younger than 30 with alopecia areata. Some clones in this sample may be carry-over from other donors' samples.

V gene TRBV29-1 combines with J gene TRBJ2-2, with 9 bases that match TRBD1. Per the germline V gene, CDR1 is SQVTM and CDR2 is ANQGSEA. The CDR3 has 14 residues. With 7 bases clipped from V and 0 bases from J, the junction kept 3 bases outside the gene matches. The CDR3 loop is CSGRQGANTGELFF. The CDR3 nucleotides are TGCAGCGGTAGACAGGGGGCGAACACCGGGGAGCTGTTTTTT.

This clonotype turned up a few times. The V gene is TRBV6-5, the J gene TRBJ1-1; TRBD1 might be the D (5 bases). Trimming pared 8 bases from V and 5 bases from J, leaving 12 bases between. Germline lookup yields CDR1 MNHEY and CDR2 SVGAGI. CDR3 size: 12 residues. As DNA, the CDR3 is TGTGCCAGCCTTCGGGCAGGGACTGAAGCTTTCTTT. Amino acids: CASLRAGTEAFF.

This clonotype was detected only a few times. The V call is TRBV11-2, the J call TRBJ1-1, with D possibly TRBD1 on 5 matching bases. Germline assignment: CDR1 SGHAT and CDR2 FQNNGV. The CDR3 is made up of 17 amino acids. Trimming took off 2 bases at V and 7 bases at J, with 23 bases between the two ends. The CDR3 reads CASSLFFPTTARHEAFF. CDR3 in DNA: TGTGCCAGCAGCTTATTCTTCCCCACGACAGCCAGGCATGAAGCTTTCTTT.

This clonotype turned up a few times. The chain has TRBV6-4 and TRBJ1-1, with unresolved D. The V gene's germline CDR1 is MRHNA and CDR2 SNTAGT. The CDR3 extends over 13 amino acids. V lost 6 bases and J lost 0, with 8 bases in between. As DNA, the CDR3 is TGTGCCAGCAGGGCCGGGGTGAACACTGAAGCTTTCTTT. Its translation is CASRAGVNTEAFF.